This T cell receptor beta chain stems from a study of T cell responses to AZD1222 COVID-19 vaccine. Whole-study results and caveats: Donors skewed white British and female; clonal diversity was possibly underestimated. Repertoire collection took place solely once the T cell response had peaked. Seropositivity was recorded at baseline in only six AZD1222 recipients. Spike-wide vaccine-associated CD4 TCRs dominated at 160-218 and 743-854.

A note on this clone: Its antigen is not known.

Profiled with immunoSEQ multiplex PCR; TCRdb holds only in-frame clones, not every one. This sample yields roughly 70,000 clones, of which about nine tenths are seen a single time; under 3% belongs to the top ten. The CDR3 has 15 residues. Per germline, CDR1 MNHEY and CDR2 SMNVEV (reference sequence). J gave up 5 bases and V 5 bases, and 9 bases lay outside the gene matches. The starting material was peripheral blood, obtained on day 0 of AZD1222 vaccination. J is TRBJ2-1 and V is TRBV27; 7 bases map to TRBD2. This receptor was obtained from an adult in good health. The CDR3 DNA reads TGTGCCAGCAGTCGGTATCGCGGGAGCAACAATGAGCAGTTCTTC. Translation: CASSRYRGSNNEQFF.